This entry features one T cell receptor (beta chain) sequence. Losses at the gene ends were 5 bases for V and 4 bases for J; bases not matched to a gene: 4. Germline CDR1 and CDR2: SNHLY and FYNNEI. CDR3 size: 15 residues. The data were obtained in a study of blood T cell repertoires in COVID-19. The method was immunoSEQ multiplex PCR; TCRdb's version includes in-frame clones alone and lacks a portion of them. The table includes 55,000 to 75,000 clones, roughly two thirds detected once. The chain couples TRBV2 to TRBJ2-1, with TRBD2 matching over 11 bases. The sequencing input was peripheral blood. This clonotype was sampled from a woman between 65 and 79 years old with COVID-19, enrolled during active disease. The CDR3: CASSLLAGDYNEQFF. The CDR3 DNA sequence: TGTGCCAGCAGTCTACTAGCGGGAGATTACAATGAGCAGTTCTTC.